This TCR beta chain originates from a study of long-term antiretroviral therapy in people with HIV. The V end lost 3 bases, the J end lost 4 bases, and 10 bases lay between the germline ends. CDR3 length equals 14 residues. Germline V gene data show CDR1 as SGHTA and CDR2 as FQGNSA. Survey-level resolution applied to immunoSEQ assay v3.0. The assay was immunoSEQ multiplex PCR, and TCRdb's table has in-frame clones only and misses some. The sample consists of around 15,000 clones, around nine tenths of them appearing once. The V call is TRBV7-2, the J call TRBJ1-5, with unresolved D. This sequence was found in a man over 45 with HIV. The sequenced sample was unsorted PBMCs, obtained 0.7 years before starting antiretroviral therapy. The CDR3 reads CASSFEGFNQPQHF. CDR3 nucleotides: TGTGCCAGCAGCTTCGAGGGCTTTAATCAGCCCCAGCATTTT.